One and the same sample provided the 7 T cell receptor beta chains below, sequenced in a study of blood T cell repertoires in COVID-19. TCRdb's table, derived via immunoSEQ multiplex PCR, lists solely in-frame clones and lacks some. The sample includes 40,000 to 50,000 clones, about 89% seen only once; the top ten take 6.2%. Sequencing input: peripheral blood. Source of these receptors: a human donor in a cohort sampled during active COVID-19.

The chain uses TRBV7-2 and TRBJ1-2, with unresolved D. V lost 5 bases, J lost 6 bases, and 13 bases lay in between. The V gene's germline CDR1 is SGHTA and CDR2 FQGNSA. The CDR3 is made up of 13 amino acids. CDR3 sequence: CASSPQRVDGYTF. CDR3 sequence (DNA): TGTGCCAGCAGCCCTCAGCGGGTGGATGGCTACACCTTC.

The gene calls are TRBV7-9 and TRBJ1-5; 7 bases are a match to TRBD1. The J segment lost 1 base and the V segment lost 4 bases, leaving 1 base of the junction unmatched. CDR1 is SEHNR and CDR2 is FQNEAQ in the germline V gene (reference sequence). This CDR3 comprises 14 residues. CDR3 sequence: CASSSGGSNQPQHF. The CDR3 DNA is TGTGCCAGCAGCTCAGGGGGAAGCAATCAGCCCCAGCATTTT.

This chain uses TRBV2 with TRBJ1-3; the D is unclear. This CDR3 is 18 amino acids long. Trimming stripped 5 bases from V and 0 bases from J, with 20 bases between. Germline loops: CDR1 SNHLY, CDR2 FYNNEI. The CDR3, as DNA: TGTGCCAGCAGTATAATCTCCCGTTCTGGAGTCTCTGGAAACACCATATATTTT. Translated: CASSIISRSGVSGNTIYF.

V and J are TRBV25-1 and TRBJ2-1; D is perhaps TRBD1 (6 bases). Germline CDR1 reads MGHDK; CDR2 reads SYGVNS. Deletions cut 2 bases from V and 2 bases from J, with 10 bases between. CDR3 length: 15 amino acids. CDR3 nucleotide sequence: TGTGCCAGCAGTGAACCACAGGGCCCCTACAATGAGCAGTTCTTC. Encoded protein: CASSEPQGPYNEQFF.

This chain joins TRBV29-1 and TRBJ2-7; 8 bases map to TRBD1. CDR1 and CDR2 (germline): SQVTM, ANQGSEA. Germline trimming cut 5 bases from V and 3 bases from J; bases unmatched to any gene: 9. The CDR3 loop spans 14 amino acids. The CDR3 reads CSVFGQDRVYEQYF. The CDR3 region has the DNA TGCAGCGTTTTCGGCCAGGACAGGGTCTACGAGCAGTACTTC.

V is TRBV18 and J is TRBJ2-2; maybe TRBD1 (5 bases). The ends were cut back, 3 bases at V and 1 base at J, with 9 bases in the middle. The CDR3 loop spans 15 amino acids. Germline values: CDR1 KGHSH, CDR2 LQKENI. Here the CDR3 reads CASSPGQGNTGELFF. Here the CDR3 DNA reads TGTGCCAGCTCACCGGGGCAGGGGAACACCGGGGAGCTGTTTTTT.

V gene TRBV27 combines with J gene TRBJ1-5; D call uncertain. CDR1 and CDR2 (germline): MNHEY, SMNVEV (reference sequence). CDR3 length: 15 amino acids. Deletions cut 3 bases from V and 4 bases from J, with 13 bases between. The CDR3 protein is CASSLRALSNQPQHF. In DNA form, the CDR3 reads TGTGCCAGCAGTTTGCGAGCACTGAGTAATCAGCCCCAGCATTTT.